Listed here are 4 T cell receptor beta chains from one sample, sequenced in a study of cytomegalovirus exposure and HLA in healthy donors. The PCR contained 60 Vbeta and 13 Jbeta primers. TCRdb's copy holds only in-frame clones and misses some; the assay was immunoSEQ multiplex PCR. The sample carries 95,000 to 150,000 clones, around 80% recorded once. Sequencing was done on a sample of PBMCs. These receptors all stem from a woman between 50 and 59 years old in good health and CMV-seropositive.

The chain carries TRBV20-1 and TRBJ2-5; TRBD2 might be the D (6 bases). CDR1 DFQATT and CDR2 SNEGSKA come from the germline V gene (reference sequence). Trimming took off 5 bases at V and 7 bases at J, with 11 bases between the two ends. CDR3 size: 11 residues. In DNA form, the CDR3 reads TGCAGTGCTTCCGGGGGAGGGACCCAGTACTTC. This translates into CSASGGGTQYF.

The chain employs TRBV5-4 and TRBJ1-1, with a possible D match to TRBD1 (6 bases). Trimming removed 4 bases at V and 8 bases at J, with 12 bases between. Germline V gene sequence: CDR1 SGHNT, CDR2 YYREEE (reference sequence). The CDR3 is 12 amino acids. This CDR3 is CASSADRLEAFF. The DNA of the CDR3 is TGTGCCAGCAGCGCAGACAGGCTGGAAGCTTTCTTT.

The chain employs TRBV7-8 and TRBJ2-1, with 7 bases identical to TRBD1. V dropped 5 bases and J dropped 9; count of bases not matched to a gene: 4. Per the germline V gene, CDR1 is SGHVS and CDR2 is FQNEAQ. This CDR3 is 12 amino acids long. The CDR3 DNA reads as TGTGCCAGCAGCCCAGACAGGGCTGAGCAGTTCTTC. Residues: CASSPDRAEQFF.

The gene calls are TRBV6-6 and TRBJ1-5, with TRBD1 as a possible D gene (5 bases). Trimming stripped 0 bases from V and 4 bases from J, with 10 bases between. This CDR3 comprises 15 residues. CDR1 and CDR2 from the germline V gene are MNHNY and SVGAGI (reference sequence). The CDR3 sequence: CASSYSARDNQPQHF. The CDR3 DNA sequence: TGTGCCAGCAGTTACTCGGCCAGGGATAATCAGCCCCAGCATTTT.